This T cell receptor (beta chain) stems from a study of cytomegalovirus exposure and HLA in healthy donors. General study points: There were a few CMV-associated chains whose specificity for CMV antigens was confirmed in vitro. In a later analysis, common viral pathogens appeared linked to several of the most significant clusters. Per published reports, the classifier diagnosed cytomegalovirus status with high specificity and sensitivity.

This clone was counted only a few times. Antigen specificity is unknown. Researchers ran the PCR with 60 Vbeta and 13 Jbeta primers. The authors' processing: Later analysis identified roughly 82 million unique TCR beta chains, around 10 million shared. Some clones are missing from TCRdb's copy, which holds only in-frame ones; the method was immunoSEQ multiplex PCR. The V and J calls and clone size come from that table; D and trimming were worked out from the DNA. The sample comprises about 110,000 clones, just under 70% of which are singletons, and about 5.5% rests with the top ten. The material sequenced was PBMCs. This receptor was identified in a woman between 65 and 79 years old in good health and CMV-seropositive.

CDR3 sequence (DNA): TGTGCCAGCAGCCAAACAGATACGCAGTATTTT. As protein: CASSQTDTQYF. V usage is TRBV7-2 and J usage is TRBJ2-3; D not resolved. CDR3 length: 11 residues. Per germline, CDR1 SGHTA and CDR2 FQGNSA. With 5 bases removed from V and 3 bases from J, the gap between germline ends came to 3 bases. The whole variable domain, filled in from reference TRBV7-2 and TRBJ2-3, reads GAGVSQSPSNKVTEKGKDVELRCDPISGHTALYWYRQSLGQGLEFLIYFQGNSAPDKSGLPSDRFSAERTGGSVSTLTIQRTQQEDSAVYLCASSQTDTQYFGPGTRLTVL.